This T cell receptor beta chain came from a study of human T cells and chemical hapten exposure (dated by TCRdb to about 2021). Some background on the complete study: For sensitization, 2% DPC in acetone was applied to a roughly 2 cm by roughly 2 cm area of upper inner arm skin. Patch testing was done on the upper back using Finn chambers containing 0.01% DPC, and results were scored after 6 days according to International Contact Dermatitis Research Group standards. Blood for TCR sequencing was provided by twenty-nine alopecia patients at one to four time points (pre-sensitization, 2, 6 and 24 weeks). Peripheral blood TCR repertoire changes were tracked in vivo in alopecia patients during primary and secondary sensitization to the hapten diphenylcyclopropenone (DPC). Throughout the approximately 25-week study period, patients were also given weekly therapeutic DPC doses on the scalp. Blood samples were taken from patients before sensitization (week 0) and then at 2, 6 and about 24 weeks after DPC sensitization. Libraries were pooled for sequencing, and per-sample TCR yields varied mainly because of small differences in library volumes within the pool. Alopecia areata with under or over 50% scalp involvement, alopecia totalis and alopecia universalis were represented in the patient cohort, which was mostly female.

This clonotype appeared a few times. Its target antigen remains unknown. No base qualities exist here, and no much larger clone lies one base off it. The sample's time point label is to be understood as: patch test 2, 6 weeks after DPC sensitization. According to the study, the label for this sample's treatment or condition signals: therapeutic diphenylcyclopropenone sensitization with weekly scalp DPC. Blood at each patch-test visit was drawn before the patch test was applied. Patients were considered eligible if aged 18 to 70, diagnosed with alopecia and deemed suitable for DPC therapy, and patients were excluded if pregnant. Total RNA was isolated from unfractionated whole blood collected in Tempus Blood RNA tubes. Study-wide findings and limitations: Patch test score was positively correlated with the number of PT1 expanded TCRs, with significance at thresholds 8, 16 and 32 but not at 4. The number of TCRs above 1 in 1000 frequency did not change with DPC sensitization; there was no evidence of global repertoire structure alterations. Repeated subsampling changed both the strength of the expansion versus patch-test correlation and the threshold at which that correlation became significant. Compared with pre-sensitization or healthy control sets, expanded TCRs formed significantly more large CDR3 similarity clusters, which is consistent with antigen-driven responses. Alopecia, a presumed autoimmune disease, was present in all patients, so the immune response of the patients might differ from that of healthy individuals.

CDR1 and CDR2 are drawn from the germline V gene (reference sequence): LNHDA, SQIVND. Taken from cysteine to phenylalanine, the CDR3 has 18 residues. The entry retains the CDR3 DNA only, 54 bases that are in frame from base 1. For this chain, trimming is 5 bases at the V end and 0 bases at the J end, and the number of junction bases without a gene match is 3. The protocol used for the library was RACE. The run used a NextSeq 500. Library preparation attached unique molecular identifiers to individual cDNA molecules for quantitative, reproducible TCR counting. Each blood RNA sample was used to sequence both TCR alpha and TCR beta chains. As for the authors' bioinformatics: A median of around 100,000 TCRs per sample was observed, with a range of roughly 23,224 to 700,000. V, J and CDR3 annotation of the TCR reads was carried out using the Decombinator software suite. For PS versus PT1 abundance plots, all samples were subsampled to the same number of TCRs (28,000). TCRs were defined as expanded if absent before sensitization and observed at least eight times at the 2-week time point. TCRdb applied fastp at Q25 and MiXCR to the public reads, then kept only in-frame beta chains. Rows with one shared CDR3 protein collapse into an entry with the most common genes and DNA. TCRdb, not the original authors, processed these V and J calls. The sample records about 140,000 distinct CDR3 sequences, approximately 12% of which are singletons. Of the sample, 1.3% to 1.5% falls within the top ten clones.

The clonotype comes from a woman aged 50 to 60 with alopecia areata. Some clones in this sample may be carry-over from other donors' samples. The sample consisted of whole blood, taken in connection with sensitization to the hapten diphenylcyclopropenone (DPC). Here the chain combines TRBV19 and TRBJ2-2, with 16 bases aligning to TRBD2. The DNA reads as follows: TGTGCCAGTAGTTTCGGGACTAGCGGGAGGGCGAACACCGGGGAGCTGTTTTTT. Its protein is CASSFGTSGRANTGELFF.